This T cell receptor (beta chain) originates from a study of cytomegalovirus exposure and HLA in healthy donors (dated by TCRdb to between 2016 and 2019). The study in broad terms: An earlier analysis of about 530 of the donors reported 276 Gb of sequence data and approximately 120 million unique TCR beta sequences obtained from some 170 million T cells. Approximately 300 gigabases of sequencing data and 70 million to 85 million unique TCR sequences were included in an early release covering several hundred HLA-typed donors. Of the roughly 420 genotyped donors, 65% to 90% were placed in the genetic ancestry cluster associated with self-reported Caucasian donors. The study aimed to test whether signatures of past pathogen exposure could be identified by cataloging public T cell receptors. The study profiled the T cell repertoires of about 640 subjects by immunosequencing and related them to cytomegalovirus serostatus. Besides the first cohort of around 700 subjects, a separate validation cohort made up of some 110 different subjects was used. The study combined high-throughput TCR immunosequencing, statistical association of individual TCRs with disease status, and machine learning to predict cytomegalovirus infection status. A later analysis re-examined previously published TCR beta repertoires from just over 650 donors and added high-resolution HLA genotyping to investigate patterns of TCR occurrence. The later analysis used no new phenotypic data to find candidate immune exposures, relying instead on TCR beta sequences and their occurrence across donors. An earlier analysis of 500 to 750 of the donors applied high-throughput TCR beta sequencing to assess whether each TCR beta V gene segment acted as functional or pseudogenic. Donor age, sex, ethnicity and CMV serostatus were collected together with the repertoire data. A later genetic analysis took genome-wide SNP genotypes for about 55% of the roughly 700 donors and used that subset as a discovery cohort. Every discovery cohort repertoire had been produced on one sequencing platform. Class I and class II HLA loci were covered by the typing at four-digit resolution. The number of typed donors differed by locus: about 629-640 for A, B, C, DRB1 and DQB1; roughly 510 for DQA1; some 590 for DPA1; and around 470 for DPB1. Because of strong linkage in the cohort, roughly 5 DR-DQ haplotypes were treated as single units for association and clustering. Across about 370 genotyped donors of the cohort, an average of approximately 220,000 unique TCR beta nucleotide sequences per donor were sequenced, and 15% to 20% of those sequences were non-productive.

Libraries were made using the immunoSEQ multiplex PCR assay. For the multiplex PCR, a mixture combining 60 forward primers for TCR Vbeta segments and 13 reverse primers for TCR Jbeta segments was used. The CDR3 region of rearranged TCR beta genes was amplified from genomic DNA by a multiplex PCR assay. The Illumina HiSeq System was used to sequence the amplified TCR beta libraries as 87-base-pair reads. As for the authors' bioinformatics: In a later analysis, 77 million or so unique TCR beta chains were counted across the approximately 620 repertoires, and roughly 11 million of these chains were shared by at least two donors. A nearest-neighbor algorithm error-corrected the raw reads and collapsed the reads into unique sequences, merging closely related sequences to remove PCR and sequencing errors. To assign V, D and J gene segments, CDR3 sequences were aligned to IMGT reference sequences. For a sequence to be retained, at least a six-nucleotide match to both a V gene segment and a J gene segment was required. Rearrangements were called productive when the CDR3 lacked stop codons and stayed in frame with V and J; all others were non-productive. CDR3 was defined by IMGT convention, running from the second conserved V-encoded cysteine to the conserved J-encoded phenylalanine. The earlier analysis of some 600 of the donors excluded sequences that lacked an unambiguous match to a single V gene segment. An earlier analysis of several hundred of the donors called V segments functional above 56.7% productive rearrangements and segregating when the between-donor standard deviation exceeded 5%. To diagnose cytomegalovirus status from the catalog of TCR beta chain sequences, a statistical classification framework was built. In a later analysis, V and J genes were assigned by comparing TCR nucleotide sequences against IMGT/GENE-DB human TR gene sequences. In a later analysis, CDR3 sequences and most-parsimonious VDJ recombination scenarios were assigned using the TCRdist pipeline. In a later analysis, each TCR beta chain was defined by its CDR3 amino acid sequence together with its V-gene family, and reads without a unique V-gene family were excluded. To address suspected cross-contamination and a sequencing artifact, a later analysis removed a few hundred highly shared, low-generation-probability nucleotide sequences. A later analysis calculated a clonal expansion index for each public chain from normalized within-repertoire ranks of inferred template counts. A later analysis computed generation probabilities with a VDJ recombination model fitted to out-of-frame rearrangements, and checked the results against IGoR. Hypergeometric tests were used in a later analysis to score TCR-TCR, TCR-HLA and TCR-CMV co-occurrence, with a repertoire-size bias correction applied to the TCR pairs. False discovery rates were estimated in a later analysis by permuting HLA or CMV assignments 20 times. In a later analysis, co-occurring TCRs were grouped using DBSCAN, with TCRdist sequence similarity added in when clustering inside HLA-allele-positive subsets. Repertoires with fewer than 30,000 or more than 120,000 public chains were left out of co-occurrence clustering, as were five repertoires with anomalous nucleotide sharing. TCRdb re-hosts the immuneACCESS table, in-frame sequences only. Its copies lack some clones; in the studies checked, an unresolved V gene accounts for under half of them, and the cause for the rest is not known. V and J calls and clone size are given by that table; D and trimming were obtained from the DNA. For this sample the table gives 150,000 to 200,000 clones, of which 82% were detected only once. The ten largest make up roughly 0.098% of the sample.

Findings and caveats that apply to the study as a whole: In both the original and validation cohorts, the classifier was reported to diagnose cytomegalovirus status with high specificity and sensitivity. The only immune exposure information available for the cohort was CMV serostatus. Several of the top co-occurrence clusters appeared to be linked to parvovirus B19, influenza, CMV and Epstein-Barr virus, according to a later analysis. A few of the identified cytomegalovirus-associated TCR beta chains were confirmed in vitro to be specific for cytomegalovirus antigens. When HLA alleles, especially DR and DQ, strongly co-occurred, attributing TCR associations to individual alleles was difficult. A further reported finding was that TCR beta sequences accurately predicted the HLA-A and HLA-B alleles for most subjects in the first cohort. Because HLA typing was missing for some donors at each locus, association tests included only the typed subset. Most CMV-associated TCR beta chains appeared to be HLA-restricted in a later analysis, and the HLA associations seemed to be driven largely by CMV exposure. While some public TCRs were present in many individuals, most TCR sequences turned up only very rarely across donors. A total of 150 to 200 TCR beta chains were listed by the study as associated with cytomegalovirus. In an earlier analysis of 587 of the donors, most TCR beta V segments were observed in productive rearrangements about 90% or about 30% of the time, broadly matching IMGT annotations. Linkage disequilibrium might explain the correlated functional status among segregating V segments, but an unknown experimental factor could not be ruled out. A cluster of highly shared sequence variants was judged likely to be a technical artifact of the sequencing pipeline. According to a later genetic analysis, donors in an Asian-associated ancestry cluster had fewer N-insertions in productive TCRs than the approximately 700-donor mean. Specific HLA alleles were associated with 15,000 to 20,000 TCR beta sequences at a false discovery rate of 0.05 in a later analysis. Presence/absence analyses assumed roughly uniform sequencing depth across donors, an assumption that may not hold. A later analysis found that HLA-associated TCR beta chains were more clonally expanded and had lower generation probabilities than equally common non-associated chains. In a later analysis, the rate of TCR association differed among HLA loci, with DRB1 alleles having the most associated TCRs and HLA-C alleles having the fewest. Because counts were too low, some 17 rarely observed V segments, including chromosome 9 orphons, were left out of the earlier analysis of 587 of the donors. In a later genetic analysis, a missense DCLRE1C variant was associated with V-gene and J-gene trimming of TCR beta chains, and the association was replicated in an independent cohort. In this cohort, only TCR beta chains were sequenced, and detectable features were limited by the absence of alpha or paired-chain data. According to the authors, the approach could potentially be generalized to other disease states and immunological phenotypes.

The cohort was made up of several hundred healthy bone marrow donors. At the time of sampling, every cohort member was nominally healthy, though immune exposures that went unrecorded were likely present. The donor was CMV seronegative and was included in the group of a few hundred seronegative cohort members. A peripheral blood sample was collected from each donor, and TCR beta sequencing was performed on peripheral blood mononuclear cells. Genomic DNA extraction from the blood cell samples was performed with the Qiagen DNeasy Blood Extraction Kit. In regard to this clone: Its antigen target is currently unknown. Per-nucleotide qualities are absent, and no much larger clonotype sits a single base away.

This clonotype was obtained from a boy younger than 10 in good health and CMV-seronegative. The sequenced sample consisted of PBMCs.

Read as DNA, the sequence is TGTGCCAGCAGCTTGAGGGGCGTAAATGAAAAACTGTTTTTT. It is translated as CASSLRGVNEKLFF. The chain was built from TRBV5-4 and TRBJ1-4; TRBD1 is possibly the D segment (5 matching bases). From cysteine to phenylalanine, the CDR3 is 14 amino acids long. Only the CDR3 DNA stays, 42 bases, in frame from base 1. V was cut back by 1 base and J by 5 bases, leaving a gap of 9 bases between them. The CDR1 and CDR2 encoded by the germline V gene (reference sequence) are SGHNT and YYREEE.